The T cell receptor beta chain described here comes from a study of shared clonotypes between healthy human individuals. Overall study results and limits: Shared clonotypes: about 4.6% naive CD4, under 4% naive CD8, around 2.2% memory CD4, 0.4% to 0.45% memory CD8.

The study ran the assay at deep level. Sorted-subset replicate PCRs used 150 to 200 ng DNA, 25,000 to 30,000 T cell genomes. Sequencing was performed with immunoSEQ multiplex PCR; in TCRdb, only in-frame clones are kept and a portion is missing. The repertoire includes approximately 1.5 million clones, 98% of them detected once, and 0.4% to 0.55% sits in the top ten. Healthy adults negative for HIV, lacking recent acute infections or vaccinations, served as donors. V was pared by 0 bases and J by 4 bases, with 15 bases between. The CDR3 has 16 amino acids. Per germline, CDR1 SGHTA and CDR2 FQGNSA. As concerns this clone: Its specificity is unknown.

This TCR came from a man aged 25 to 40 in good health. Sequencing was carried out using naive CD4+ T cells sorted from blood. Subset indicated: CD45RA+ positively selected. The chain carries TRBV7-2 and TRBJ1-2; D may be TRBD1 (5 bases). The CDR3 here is CASSLARQSTFYGYTF. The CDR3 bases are TGTGCCAGCAGCTTAGCGCGACAGTCCACCTTCTATGGCTACACCTTC.